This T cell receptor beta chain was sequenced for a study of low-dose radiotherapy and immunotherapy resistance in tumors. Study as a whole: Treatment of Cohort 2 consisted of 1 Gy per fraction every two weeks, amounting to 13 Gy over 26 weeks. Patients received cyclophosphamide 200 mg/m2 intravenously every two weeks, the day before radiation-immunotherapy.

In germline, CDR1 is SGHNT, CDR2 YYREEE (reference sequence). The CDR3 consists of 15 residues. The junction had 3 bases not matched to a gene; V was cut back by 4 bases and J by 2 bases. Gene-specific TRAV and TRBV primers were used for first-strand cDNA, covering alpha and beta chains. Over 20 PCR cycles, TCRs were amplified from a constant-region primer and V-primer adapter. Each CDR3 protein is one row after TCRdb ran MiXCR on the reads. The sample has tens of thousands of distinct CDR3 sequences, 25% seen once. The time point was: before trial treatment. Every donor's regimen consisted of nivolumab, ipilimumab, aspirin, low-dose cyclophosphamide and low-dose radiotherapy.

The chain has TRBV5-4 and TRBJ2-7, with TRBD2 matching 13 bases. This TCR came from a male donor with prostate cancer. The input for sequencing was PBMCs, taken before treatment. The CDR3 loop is CASSPTSGRAYEQYF. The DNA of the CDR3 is TGTGCCAGCAGCCCAACTAGCGGGAGGGCCTACGAGCAGTACTTC.